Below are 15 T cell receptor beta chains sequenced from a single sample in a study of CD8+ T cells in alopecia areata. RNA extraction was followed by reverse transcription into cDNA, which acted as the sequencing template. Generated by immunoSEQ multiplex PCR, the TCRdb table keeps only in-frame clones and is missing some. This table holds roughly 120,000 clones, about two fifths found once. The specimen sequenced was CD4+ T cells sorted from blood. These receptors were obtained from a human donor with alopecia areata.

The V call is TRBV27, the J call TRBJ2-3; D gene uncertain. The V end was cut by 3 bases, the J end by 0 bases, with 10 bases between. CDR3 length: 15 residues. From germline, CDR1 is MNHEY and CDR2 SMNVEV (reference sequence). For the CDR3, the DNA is TGTGCCAGCAGTTTTCTCGGCGAGAGCACAGATACGCAGTATTTT. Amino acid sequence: CASSFLGESTDTQYF.

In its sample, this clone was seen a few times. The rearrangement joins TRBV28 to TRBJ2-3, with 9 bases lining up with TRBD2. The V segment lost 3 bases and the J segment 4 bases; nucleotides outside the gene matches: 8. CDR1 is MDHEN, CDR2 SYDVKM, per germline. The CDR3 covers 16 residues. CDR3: CASSFSLGLAPDTQYF. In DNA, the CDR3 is TGTGCCAGCAGTTTCTCGCTGGGACTAGCTCCAGATACGCAGTATTTT.

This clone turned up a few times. The CDR3 loop is CAISGAGAGETQYF. CDR3 DNA: TGTGCCATCAGTGGAGCGGGGGCCGGGGAGACCCAGTACTTC. This chain uses TRBV10-3 with TRBJ2-5; TRBD2 matches at 8 bases. The trim removed 4 bases at V and 5 bases at J, leaving 6 bases unmatched. This CDR3 has 14 amino acids. Germline V gene data show CDR1 as ENHRY and CDR2 as SYGVKD.

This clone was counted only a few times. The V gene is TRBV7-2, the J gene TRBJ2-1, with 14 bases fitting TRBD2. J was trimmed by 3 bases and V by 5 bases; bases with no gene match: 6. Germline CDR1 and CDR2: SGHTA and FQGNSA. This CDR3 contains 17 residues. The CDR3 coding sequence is TGTGCCAGCAGCCTGACTAGCGGGAGGGCGGGCTACAATGAGCAGTTCTTC. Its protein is CASSLTSGRAGYNEQFF.

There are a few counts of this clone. The DNA for the CDR3 is TGCAGCGTCCTGACTAGCGGGAGTAATACGCAGTATTTT. Protein sequence: CSVLTSGSNTQYF. The chain links TRBV29-1 to TRBJ2-3; 12 bases are a match to TRBD2. The CDR3 extends over 13 amino acids. Germline V gene lookup returns CDR1 SQVTM and CDR2 ANQGSEA. J gave up 7 bases and V 6 bases, and 5 bases lay outside the gene matches.

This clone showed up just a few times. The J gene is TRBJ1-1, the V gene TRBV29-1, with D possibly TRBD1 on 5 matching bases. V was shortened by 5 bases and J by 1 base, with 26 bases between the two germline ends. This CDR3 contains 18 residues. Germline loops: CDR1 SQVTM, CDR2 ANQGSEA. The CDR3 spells CSVSGGPGLGRRNTEAFF. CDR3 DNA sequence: TGCAGCGTTTCGGGCGGACCGGGACTCGGCAGAAGGAACACTGAAGCTTTCTTT.

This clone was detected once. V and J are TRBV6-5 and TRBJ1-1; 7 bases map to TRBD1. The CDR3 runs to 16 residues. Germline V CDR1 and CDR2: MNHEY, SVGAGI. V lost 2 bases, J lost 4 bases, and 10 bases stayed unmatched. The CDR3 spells CASSYEGQAGRTEAFF. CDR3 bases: TGTGCCAGCAGTTACGAAGGACAGGCGGGCCGCACTGAAGCTTTCTTT.

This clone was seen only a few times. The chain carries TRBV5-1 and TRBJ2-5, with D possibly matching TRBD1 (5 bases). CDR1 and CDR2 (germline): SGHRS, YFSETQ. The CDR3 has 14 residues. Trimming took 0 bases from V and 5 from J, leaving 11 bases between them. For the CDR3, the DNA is TGCGCCAGCAGCTTGGATGTGGGGCGGGAGACCCAGTACTTC. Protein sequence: CASSLDVGRETQYF.

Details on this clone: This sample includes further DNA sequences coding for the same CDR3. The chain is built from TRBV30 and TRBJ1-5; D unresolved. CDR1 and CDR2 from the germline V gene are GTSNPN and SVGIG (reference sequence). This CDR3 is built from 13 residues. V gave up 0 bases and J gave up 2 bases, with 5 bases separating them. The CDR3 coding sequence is TGTGCCTGGAGTGTACGGGGCAATCAGCCCCAGCATTTT. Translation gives CAWSVRGNQPQHF.

In DNA, the CDR3 is TGTGCCAGTGGATCGGGGAACAATGAGCAGTTCTTC. It yields the protein CASGSGNNEQFF. V gene TRBV19 combines with J gene TRBJ2-1; maybe TRBD2 (5 bases). The V gene lost 8 bases and the J gene lost 5 bases, with 10 bases spanning the gap. The germline gives CDR1 LNHDA, CDR2 SQIVND (reference sequence). The CDR3 loop spans 12 amino acids. The full variable domain, rest sourced from reference TRBV19 and TRBJ2-1, is DGGITQSPKYLFRKEGQNVTLSCEQNLNHDAMYWYRQDPGQGLRLIYYSQIVNDFQKGDIAEGYSVSREKKESFPLTVTSAQKNPTAFYLCASGSGNNEQFFGPGTRLTVL.

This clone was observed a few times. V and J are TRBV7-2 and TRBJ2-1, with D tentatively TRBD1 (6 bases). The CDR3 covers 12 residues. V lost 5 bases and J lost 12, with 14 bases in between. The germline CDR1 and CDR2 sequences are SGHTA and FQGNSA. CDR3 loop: CASSPTGLGQFF. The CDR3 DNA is TGTGCCAGCAGCCCTACAGGGCTAGGGCAGTTCTTC.

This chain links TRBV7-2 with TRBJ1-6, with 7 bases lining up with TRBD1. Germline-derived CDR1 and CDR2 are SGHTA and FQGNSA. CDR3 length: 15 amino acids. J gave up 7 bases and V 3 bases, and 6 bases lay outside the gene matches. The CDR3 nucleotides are TGTGCCAGCAGCTTGGGGGACAGTTGGAATTCACCCCTCCACTTT. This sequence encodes CASSLGDSWNSPLHF.

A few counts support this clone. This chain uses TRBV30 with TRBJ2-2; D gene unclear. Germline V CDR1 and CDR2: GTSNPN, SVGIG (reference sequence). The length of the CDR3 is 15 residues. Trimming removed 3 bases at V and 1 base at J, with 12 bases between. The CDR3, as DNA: TGTGCCTGGAGGTCATGGAGAGGGAACACCGGGGAGCTGTTTTTT. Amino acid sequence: CAWRSWRGNTGELFF. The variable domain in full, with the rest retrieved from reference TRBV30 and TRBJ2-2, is SQTIHQWPATLVQPVGSPLSLECTVEGTSNPNLYWYRQAAGRGLQLLFYSVGIGQISSEVPQNLSASRPQDRQFILSSKKLLLSDSGFYLCAWRSWRGNTGELFFGEGSRLTVL.

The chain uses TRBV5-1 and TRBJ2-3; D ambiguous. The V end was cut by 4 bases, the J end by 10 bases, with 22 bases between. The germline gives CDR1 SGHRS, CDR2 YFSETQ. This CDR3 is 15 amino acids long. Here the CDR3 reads CASSQVFPRSDPQYF. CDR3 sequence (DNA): TGCGCCAGCAGCCAAGTCTTCCCTAGGTCCGATCCGCAGTATTTT. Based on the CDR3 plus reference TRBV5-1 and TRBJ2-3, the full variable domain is KAGVTQTPRYLIKTRGQQVTLSCSPISGHRSVSWYQQTPGQGLQFLFEYFSETQRNKGNFPGRFSGRQFSNSRSEMNVSTLELGDSALYLCASSQVFPRSDPQYFGPGTRLTVL.

CDR3 nucleotide sequence: TGCAGCGGTCGGGACGGGAACACTGAAGCTTTCTTT. The encoded protein is CSGRDGNTEAFF. The chain couples TRBV29-1 to TRBJ1-1, with D perhaps TRBD1 (5 bases). V was pared by 7 bases and J by 1 base, with 10 bases between. This CDR3 is 12 amino acids long. Germline V gene data show CDR1 as SQVTM and CDR2 as ANQGSEA.